These 5 T cell receptor beta chains share one sample of origin, sequenced in a study of T cells after yellow fever vaccination (dated by TCRdb to the late 2010s). The method behind the library was 5' RACE. Sequencing relied on an Illumina NovaSeq 6000. The public sequencing data were trimmed at Q25 with fastp and processed into clonotypes with MiXCR by TCRdb, which kept only in-frame beta chains. Merged by CDR3 protein, the rows form single entries marked with the most common genes and DNA. A total of 100,000 to 150,000 distinct CDR3 sequences appear in this sample, roughly 10% of them only once. Around 40% of the sample is taken by the ten largest. This specimen's treatment or condition label, interpreted: live attenuated yellow fever vaccine strain. Sequenced material: CD8+ T cells sorted from PBMCs, taken on the day of the yellow fever booster vaccination. The receptors come from a man in his late teens or twenties who received the YFV17D yellow fever vaccine.

The chain is built from TRBV30 and TRBJ1-1, with 8 nucleotides matching TRBD1. The V gene's germline CDR1 is GTSNPN and CDR2 SVGIG (reference sequence). This CDR3 has 14 amino acids. The V gene end was trimmed by 4 bases and the J gene end by 1 base; junction bases not matched to a gene: 5. The CDR3 spells CAWKTGTGNTEAFF. The DNA of the CDR3 is TGTGCCTGGAAGACCGGGACAGGGAACACTGAAGCTTTCTTT.

This clonotype was seen a handful of times. The chain recombines TRBV5-6 with TRBJ2-1; TRBD1 matches 7 bases. CDR3 length: 15 residues. Germline values: CDR1 SGHDT, CDR2 YYEEEE. Trimming cost V 4 bases and J 8 bases; bases outside gene matches: 12. CDR3 nucleotides: TGTGCCAGCAGCCGTGACAGGGAGTCTTGGCATGAGCAGTTCTTC. Its protein product is CASSRDRESWHEQFF.

The table lists this clonotype with many counts. The chain carries TRBV6-5 and TRBJ1-1; perhaps TRBD1 as D (6 bases). The CDR3 length is 12 residues. Germline V gene data show CDR1 as MNHEY and CDR2 as SVGAGI. Trimming stripped 6 bases from V and 7 bases from J, with 12 bases between. The CDR3 sequence: CASSPGQLEAFF. DNA of the CDR3: TGTGCCAGCAGCCCCGGACAGCTTGAAGCTTTCTTT.

This clonotype was found many times. The chain combines TRBV6-5 with TRBJ2-5, with a possible D match to TRBD1 (5 bases). V lost 8 bases to trimming and J lost 2 bases, with 15 bases between them. The CDR3 contains 14 residues. In germline, CDR1 is MNHEY, CDR2 SVGAGI. CDR3 protein: CASSTTGVQETQYF. In DNA form, the CDR3 reads TGTGCCAGCTCAACCACAGGCGTGCAAGAGACCCAGTACTTC.

This clonotype was counted only a few times. The rearrangement uses TRBV15 and TRBJ2-7; no clear D. The CDR3 covers 13 residues. Trimming cost V 1 base and J 0 bases, with 4 bases left between them. Looked up from germline, CDR1 is LNHNV and CDR2 is YYDKDF (reference sequence). CDR3 residues: CATSRGSSYEQYF. The CDR3 DNA follows: TGTGCCACCAGCAGAGGCAGCTCCTACGAGCAGTACTTC.